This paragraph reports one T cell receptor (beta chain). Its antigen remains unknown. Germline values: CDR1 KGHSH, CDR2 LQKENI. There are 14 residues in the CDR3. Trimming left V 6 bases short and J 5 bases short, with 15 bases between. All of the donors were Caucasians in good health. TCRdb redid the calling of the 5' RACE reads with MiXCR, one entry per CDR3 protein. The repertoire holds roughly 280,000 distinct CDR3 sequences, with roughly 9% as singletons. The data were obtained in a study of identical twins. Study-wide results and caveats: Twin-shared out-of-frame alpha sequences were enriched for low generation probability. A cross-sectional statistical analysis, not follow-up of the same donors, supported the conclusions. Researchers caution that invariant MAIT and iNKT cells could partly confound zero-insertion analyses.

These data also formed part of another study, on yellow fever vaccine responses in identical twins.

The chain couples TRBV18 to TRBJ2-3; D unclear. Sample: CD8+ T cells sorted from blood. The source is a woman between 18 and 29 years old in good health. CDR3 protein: CASSPDAYVDTQYF. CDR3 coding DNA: TGTGCCAGCTCTCCTGATGCCTACGTAGATACGCAGTATTTT.